The 24 T cell receptor beta chains below were found in one sample sequenced in a study of shared clonotypes between healthy human individuals. This table comes from immunoSEQ multiplex PCR, and its TCRdb copy is limited to in-frame clones, with some not included. The profile covers a few hundred thousand clones, with roughly 80% appearing a single time and around 9.3% taken by the ten largest. The sequencing sample was made of memory CD4+ T cells sorted from blood. Stated subset: CD45RA-negative fraction. All receptors come from a man aged 25-40 years in good health.

V gene TRBV7-2 combines with J gene TRBJ1-5, with no clear D. Per germline, CDR1 SGHTA and CDR2 FQGNSA. The CDR3 is made up of 13 amino acids. Trimming removed 1 base at V and 7 bases at J, with 8 bases between. CDR3 DNA sequence: TGTGCCAGCAGCTTAGGATTGGGACAGCCCCAGCATTTT. Encoded protein: CASSLGLGQPQHF.

The rearrangement links TRBV19 to TRBJ2-1; 8 bases align to TRBD2. The CDR3 is made up of 16 amino acids. Trimming removed 7 bases from V and 7 bases from J; junction bases left unmatched: 15. Looked up from germline, CDR1 is LNHDA and CDR2 is SQIVND (reference sequence). CDR3 bases: TGTGCCAGTAAGGTCTCCGCGGGAGGAAAAGTGAATGAGCAGTTCTTC. It codes for CASKVSAGGKVNEQFF.

As to this clone: The same CDR3 is also encoded by other DNA sequences in this sample. J is TRBJ1-1 and V is TRBV16; TRBD1 agrees at 7 bases. Germline CDR1 reads KGHSY; CDR2 reads FQNENV. The trim removed 4 bases at V and 1 base at J, leaving 3 bases unmatched. This CDR3 region has 14 residues. In DNA form, the CDR3 reads TGTGCCAGCAGCCTCTGGACAGGGAACACTGAAGCTTTCTTT. This sequence encodes CASSLWTGNTEAFF.

V usage is TRBV5-5 and J usage is TRBJ1-1; 12 bases line up with TRBD1. The CDR3 is 14 residues long. The germline gives CDR1 SGHKS, CDR2 YYEKEE (reference sequence). V shed 6 bases and J 7 bases; nucleotides not matched to a gene: 7. CDR3 DNA: TGTGCCAGCAAAGGGACAGGGGGCGTATATGAAGCTTTCTTT. It is translated as CASKGTGGVYEAFF.

The chain employs TRBV9 and TRBJ1-5; no reliable D call. Germline V lookup: CDR1 SGDLS, CDR2 YYNGEE. V was shortened by 0 bases and J by 4 bases, with 11 bases between the two germline ends. The CDR3 is made up of 15 amino acids. This chain's CDR3 is CASSVEGSRNQPQHF. Written as DNA, the CDR3 is TGTGCCAGCAGCGTAGAAGGGTCTAGGAATCAGCCCCAGCATTTT.

This clone was seen more than once but under ten times. This rearrangement joins TRBV7-8 to TRBJ1-1; D unclear. Trimming pared 1 base from V and 3 bases from J, leaving 6 bases between. CDR3 size: 13 residues. Per the germline V gene, CDR1 is SGHVS and CDR2 is FQNEAQ. CDR3 nucleotides: TGTGCCAGCAGCTTAGTATCGGACACTGAAGCTTTCTTT. This translates into CASSLVSDTEAFF.

The rearrangement joins TRBV18 to TRBJ2-1; 14 bases are shared with TRBD2. The CDR3 runs 16 residues. Germline V gene lookup returns CDR1 KGHSH and CDR2 LQKENI. V dropped 3 bases and J dropped 10; count of bases not matched to a gene: 8. For the CDR3, the DNA is TGTGCCAGCTCACCGGGACTAGCGGGAGAGGGGGGCGAGCAGTTCTTC. Translation gives CASSPGLAGEGGEQFF.

The chain links TRBV6-6 to TRBJ1-2; D might be TRBD1 (5 bases). Germline V gives CDR1 MNHNY, CDR2 SVGAGI (reference sequence). Trimming cost V 5 bases and J 0 bases, with 10 bases left between them. The CDR3 length is 14 residues. CDR3 region: CASSTTAPNYGYTF. The CDR3 DNA follows: TGTGCCAGCAGTACGACAGCGCCTAACTATGGCTACACCTTC.

This clone turned up a few times. The chain has TRBV11-3 and TRBJ2-1; 7 nucleotides agree with TRBD1. This CDR3 region has 15 residues. J lost 5 bases, V lost 5 bases, and 9 bases had no gene match. Germline loops: CDR1 SGHNT, CDR2 YENEEA. CDR3 residues: CASSPEGQVHNEQFF. The CDR3 bases are TGTGCCAGCAGCCCTGAAGGACAGGTCCACAATGAGCAGTTCTTC. Looking up the rest from reference TRBV11-3 and TRBJ2-1 gives the full variable domain: EAGVVQSPRYKIIEKKQPVAFWCNPISGHNTLYWYLQNLGQGPELLIRYENEEAVDDSQLPKDRFSAERLKGVDSTLKIQPAELGDSAVYLCASSPEGQVHNEQFFGPGTRLTVL.

The chain has TRBV7-2 and TRBJ2-1, with 12 bases that match TRBD2. CDR1 is SGHTA and CDR2 is FQGNSA in the germline V gene. The length of the CDR3 is 15 residues. The V gene end was trimmed by 2 bases and the J gene end by 10 bases; junction bases not matched to a gene: 6. The CDR3, as DNA: TGTGCCAGCAGCTTATCTAGCGGGAGGGCGGGGGAGCAGTTCTTC. It translates to CASSLSSGRAGEQFF.

Concerning this clone: At the DNA level, this CDR3 is encoded by other sequences in the same sample as well. CDR3 in DNA: TGTGCCAGCAGCTTAGCAGGGGCCGGTACAACTAATGAAAAACTGTTTTTT. Protein sequence: CASSLAGAGTTNEKLFF. The V call is TRBV7-2, the J call TRBJ1-4, with D possibly being TRBD1 (5 bases). CDR3 size: 17 residues. The germline gives CDR1 SGHTA, CDR2 FQGNSA. Trimming pared 0 bases from V and 0 bases from J, leaving 11 bases between.

The chain carries TRBV2 and TRBJ1-4; D gene unclear. Germline V lookup: CDR1 SNHLY, CDR2 FYNNEI. Between the trimmed V and J ends, which lost 7 bases and 2 bases, there was a span of 11 bases. The CDR3 contains 14 residues. CDR3 DNA: TGTGCCAGCACTCGCGCCCGGACTAATGAAAAACTGTTTTTT. This translates into CASTRARTNEKLFF.

The J gene is TRBJ1-5, the V gene TRBV19; D is perhaps TRBD1 (6 bases). The CDR3 has 15 amino acids. The germline V gene has CDR1 LNHDA and CDR2 SQIVND (reference sequence). The V end lost 2 bases, the J end lost 1 base, and 9 bases lay between the germline ends. DNA for the CDR3: TGTGCCAGTAGTATAAGGGGGGGCAGCAATCAGCCCCAGCATTTT. This codes for CASSIRGGSNQPQHF.

The chain carries TRBV5-4 and TRBJ2-1; the match to TRBD1 covers 9 bases. The CDR3 is made up of 14 amino acids. The germline V gene encodes CDR1 SGHNT and CDR2 YYREEE (reference sequence). The V gene end was trimmed by 6 bases and the J gene end by 4 bases; junction bases not matched to a gene: 5. CDR3 nucleotide sequence: TGTGCCAGCACGGGGACAGGGCTATACAATGAGCAGTTCTTC. Translating gives CASTGTGLYNEQFF.

The rearrangement links TRBV11-3 to TRBJ2-7, with 13 bases identical to TRBD2. The CDR3 loop spans 15 amino acids. V lost 8 bases, J lost 7 bases, and 11 bases stayed unmatched. In germline, CDR1 is SGHNT, CDR2 YENEEA. In nucleotides, the CDR3 is TGTGCCAGCTCACTAGCGGGAGGGCTTTCAGCGGAGCAGTACTTC. Translated: CASSLAGGLSAEQYF.

V usage is TRBV5-1 and J usage is TRBJ2-1; possible D gene TRBD2, 6 bases. Germline CDR1 SGHRS, CDR2 YFSETQ. CDR3 length: 16 amino acids. The V gene lost 0 bases and the J gene lost 7 bases, with 17 bases spanning the gap. The CDR3 loop reads CASSLDGSGASNEQFF. In DNA form, the CDR3 reads TGCGCCAGCAGCTTGGACGGGAGTGGGGCCTCGAATGAGCAGTTCTTC.

This clone occurred a few times. The sample contains more than one DNA sequence encoding this CDR3. The rearrangement uses TRBV18 and TRBJ2-2; 8 nucleotides line up with TRBD2. V lost 1 base and J lost 5; bases outside the gene matches: 6. From germline, CDR1 is KGHSH and CDR2 LQKENI. The CDR3 length is 16 residues. CDR3 coding DNA: TGTGCCAGCTCACCACTCCCAGCGGGAGAGACCGGGGAGCTGTTTTTT. Encoded protein: CASSPLPAGETGELFF. The whole variable domain, filled in from reference TRBV18 and TRBJ2-2, reads NAGVMQNPRHLVRRRGQEARLRCSPMKGHSHVYWYRQLPEEGLKFMVYLQKENIIDESGMPKERFSAEFPKEGPSILRIQQVVRGDSAAYFCASSPLPAGETGELFFGEGSRLTVL.

The V gene is TRBV6-6, the J gene TRBJ2-4; no firm D call. This CDR3 contains 16 residues. Germline V gives CDR1 MNHNY, CDR2 SVGAGI (reference sequence). Deletions cut 6 bases from V and 0 bases from J, with 15 bases between. CDR3 protein: CASRLGRRLAKNIQYF. CDR3 sequence (DNA): TGTGCCAGCAGGCTTGGACGGCGGCTAGCCAAAAACATTCAGTACTTC.

This clone was counted between two and nine times. V and J are TRBV29-1 and TRBJ2-3; no firm D call. The CDR3 totals 12 residues. The V gene lost 1 base and the J gene lost 4 bases, with 6 bases spanning the gap. Germline V gene data show CDR1 as SQVTM and CDR2 as ANQGSEA. The CDR3 sequence is CSVEGAADTQYF. The CDR3 bases are TGCAGCGTTGAAGGCGCCGCAGATACGCAGTATTTT.

The V and J genes are TRBV6-1 and TRBJ1-2; tentatively, D is TRBD1 (5 bases). V lost 2 bases to trimming and J lost 8 bases, with 15 bases between them. This CDR3 spans 14 amino acids. Per the germline V gene, CDR1 is MNHNS and CDR2 is SASEGT. CDR3 amino acids: CASSESGDVRGYTF. CDR3 coding DNA: TGTGCCAGCAGTGAATCTGGGGACGTTAGAGGCTACACCTTC.

The CDR3 sequence: CASSLPGRSYEQYF. CDR3 nucleotide sequence: TGTGCCAGCAGCCTCCCGGGACGGTCCTACGAGCAGTACTTC. V and J are TRBV14 and TRBJ2-7; tentatively, D is TRBD1 or TRBD2 (5 bases each). Germline V gives CDR1 SGHDN, CDR2 FVKESK. The CDR3 runs to 14 residues. Trimming took 4 bases from V and 1 from J, leaving 11 bases between them.

This chain connects TRBV28 to TRBJ1-1, with D possibly being TRBD1 (6 bases). Looked up from germline, CDR1 is MDHEN and CDR2 is SYDVKM. Trimming shortened V by 5 bases and J by 7 bases, and 17 bases separated the two germline ends. The length of the CDR3 is 14 residues. The CDR3 loop is CASSTQGHGDEAFF. The CDR3 bases are TGTGCCAGCAGTACCCAGGGACACGGTGATGAAGCTTTCTTT.

This CDR3 is CASSLRLGSYEQYF. DNA of the CDR3: TGTGCCAGCAGTTTACGATTGGGATCCTACGAGCAGTACTTC. The V call is TRBV27, the J call TRBJ2-7; no clear D. This CDR3 contains 14 residues. The V gene's germline CDR1 is MNHEY and CDR2 SMNVEV (reference sequence). V was trimmed by 2 bases and J by 1 base, leaving 9 bases between them.

The V gene is TRBV5-1, the J gene TRBJ2-3; 10 nucleotides align to TRBD2. This CDR3 is built from 15 residues. Germline CDR1 and CDR2: SGHRS and YFSETQ. The V gene end was trimmed by 4 bases and the J gene end by 1 base; junction bases not matched to a gene: 3. This chain's CDR3 is CASSGGTSGTDTQYF. Written as DNA, the CDR3 is TGCGCCAGCAGCGGCGGGACTAGCGGCACAGATACGCAGTATTTT. Complete variable domain (other parts from reference TRBV5-1 and TRBJ2-3): KAGVTQTPRYLIKTRGQQVTLSCSPISGHRSVSWYQQTPGQGLQFLFEYFSETQRNKGNFPGRFSGRQFSNSRSEMNVSTLELGDSALYLCASSGGTSGTDTQYFGPGTRLTVL.